The rows below give T cell receptor beta chains drawn from one sample of a study of Ad26.COV2.S vaccination and SARS-CoV-2 variants. Sequencing used immunoSEQ multiplex PCR; TCRdb keeps in-frame clones, though not all of them. The sample yields more than 300,000 clones, about 85% seen once. The source material was peripheral blood, sampled in a trial of Ad26.COV2.S vaccine versus placebo. The receptor source for this set is a person between 18 and 65 years old who received the Ad26.COV2.S COVID-19 vaccine or a placebo. The CDR3 runs from the conserved cysteine through the conserved F or W. Fields, in order: D gene, clone size, V gene, J gene, CDR3 DNA, CDR3 protein. The D gene is left open where the match is weak. Not all rows give a size; the values are once, few, many and, for expanded clones, a class.

TRBD2,NA,TRBV7-2,TRBJ2-3,TGTGCCAGCAGCTTAACGGGACTAGCGGGGGGGCGTAGCACAGATACGCAGTATTTT,CASSLTGLAGGRSTDTQYF
NA,NA,TRBV7-2,TRBJ1-2,TGTGCCAGCAGCGAAGACGGAGCTAACTATGGCTACACCTTC,CASSEDGANYGYTF
TRBD1,once,TRBV4-2,TRBJ1-4,TGTGCCAGCAGCCAAGTAGGGCCAGGGGGAACTAATGAAAAACTGTTTTTT,CASSQVGPGGTNEKLFF
NA,NA,TRBV29-1,TRBJ2-6,TGCAGCGTTGACCCGGGGTCTGGGGCCAACGTCCTGACTTTC,CSVDPGSGANVLTF
NA,NA,TRBV7-8,TRBJ1-2,TGTGCCAGCAGCTACCTAGGGGGGGGCGTTGGTGGCTACACCTTC,CASSYLGGGVGGYTF
TRBD1,NA,TRBV10-3,TRBJ1-5,TGTGCCATCAGCGGTGACAGGGCGAATCAGCCCCAGCATTTT,CAISGDRANQPQHF
TRBD2,NA,TRBV10-3,TRBJ2-7,TGTGCCATCAGGTCCCGGTTGGTACTAGCGGGAGGGGGGGACGAGCAGTACTTC,CAIRSRLVLAGGGDEQYF
NA,NA,TRBV11-1,TRBJ2-7,TGTGCCAGCAGCCAATTGGGACCGGGGGACTACGAGCAGTACTTC,CASSQLGPGDYEQYF
TRBD2,few,TRBV4-2,TRBJ2-7,TGTGCCAGCAGCCCTGAAGCGGGGATTCCCTACGAGCAGTACTTC,CASSPEAGIPYEQYF
NA,many,TRBV10-3,TRBJ1-4,TGTGCCACCACGCAGGGGCCCGGGGAAAAACTGTTTTTT,CATTQGPGEKLFF
TRBD1,NA,TRBV19,TRBJ2-7,TGTGCCAGTAGTATACCGGGACAGGGGGCTTCGGAGCAGTACTTC,CASSIPGQGASEQYF
TRBD2,NA,TRBV6-2/TRBV6-3,TRBJ2-1,TGTGCCAGCAGCCGACCGGGACTAGCTAGCGATGAGCAGTTCTTC,CASSRPGLASDEQFF
NA,NA,TRBV11-2,TRBJ2-3,TGTGCCAGCAGCTCGGAAACTCTCAGAGGGGCGCAGTATTTT,CASSSETLRGAQYF
NA,once,TRBV18,TRBJ2-3,TGTGCCAGCTCACCACCCCTGGATGATACGCAGTATTTT,CASSPPLDDTQYF
NA,NA,TRBV19,TRBJ1-2,TGTGCCAGTAGTATCAGTATGTTTGGCTACACCTTC,CASSISMFGYTF